This is a list of T cell receptor beta chains from one sample in a study of cytomegalovirus exposure and HLA in healthy donors. The repertoire was sequenced with immunoSEQ multiplex PCR; TCRdb's copy has only in-frame clones and lacks some. The data show 200,000 to 300,000 clones, 84% seen once. Material for sequencing was PBMCs. These receptors were obtained from a middle-aged woman in good health and CMV-seropositive. Both conserved end residues are part of each CDR3. D genes are given only for firm matches. Clone size is not always given. Where it is, it says once, few, many or a class for expanded clones.

V: TRBV6-6
length: 14
size: NA
J: TRBJ2-2
D: TRBD2
DNA: TGTGCCAGCAGAGCCGAGCGGGAGTCCGGGGAGCTGTTTTTT
CDR3: CASRAERESGELFF

V: TRBV7-6
length: 16
size: once
J: TRBJ1-4
D: TRBD1
DNA: TGTGCCAGCAGCCCGGGACAGCTATCAACTAATGAAAAACTGTTTTTT
CDR3: CASSPGQLSTNEKLFF

V: TRBV29-1
length: 16
size: few
J: TRBJ2-7
D: TRBD2
DNA: TGCAGCGTTGAAGGAGGACTAGCGGGGAGCTCCTACGAGCAGTACTTC
CDR3: CSVEGGLAGSSYEQYF

V: TRBV9
length: 16
size: NA
J: TRBJ2-2
D: NA
DNA: TGTGCCAGCAGCGTAGAAGGGGGAGCGAACACCGGGGAGCTGTTTTTT
CDR3: CASSVEGGANTGELFF

V: TRBV5-1
length: 15
size: NA
J: TRBJ2-5
D: TRBD1
DNA: TGCGCCAGCAGCTTGGAAGGGACAGGAGAAGAGACCCAGTACTTC
CDR3: CASSLEGTGEETQYF

V: TRBV28
length: 13
size: once
J: TRBJ2-7
D: NA
DNA: TGTGCCAGCAGACTGGGTCAGGGCGGCGAGCAGTACTTC
CDR3: CASRLGQGGEQYF

V: TRBV6-5
length: 15
size: NA
J: TRBJ2-2
D: TRBD2
DNA: TGTGCCAGCAGTTACACCAGCGGGAGCGGGAGGGAGCTGTTTTTT
CDR3: CASSYTSGSGRELFF

V: TRBV28
length: 13
size: NA
J: TRBJ1-2
D: NA
DNA: TGTGCCAGCAGTTTACCAGGGCCGTATGGCTACACCTTC
CDR3: CASSLPGPYGYTF

V: TRBV18
length: 16
size: once
J: TRBJ2-5
D: TRBD2
DNA: TGTGCCAGCTCTCCCTCGCTCAGCGGGAGGAGAGAGACCCAGTACTTC
CDR3: CASSPSLSGRRETQYF

V: TRBV27
length: 16
size: NA
J: TRBJ1-6
D: TRBD1
DNA: TGTGCCAGCAGTTCGGGACAGGGGGTTTATAATTCACCCCTCTACTTT
CDR3: CASSSGQGVYNSPLYF